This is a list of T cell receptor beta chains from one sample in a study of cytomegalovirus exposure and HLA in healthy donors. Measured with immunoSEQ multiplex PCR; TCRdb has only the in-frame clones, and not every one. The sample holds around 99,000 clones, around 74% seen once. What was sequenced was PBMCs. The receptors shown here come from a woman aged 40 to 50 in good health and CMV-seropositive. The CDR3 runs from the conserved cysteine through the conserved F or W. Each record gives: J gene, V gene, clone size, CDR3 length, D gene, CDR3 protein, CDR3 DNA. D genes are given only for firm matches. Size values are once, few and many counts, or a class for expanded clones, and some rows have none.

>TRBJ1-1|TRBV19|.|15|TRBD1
CASSSQGAQGVAAFF
TGTGCCAGTAGTTCCCAGGGGGCGCAAGGGGTTGCGGCTTTCTTT
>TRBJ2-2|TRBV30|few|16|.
CAWGKRAGTSDGELFF
TGTGCCTGGGGAAAGCGGGCGGGGACCTCAGACGGGGAGCTGTTTTTT
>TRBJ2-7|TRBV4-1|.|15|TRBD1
CASSRDRGSPGEQYF
TGCGCCAGCAGCCGCGACAGGGGCTCCCCGGGCGAGCAGTACTTC
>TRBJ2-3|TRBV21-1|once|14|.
CASRPGQGTDTQYF
TGTGCCAGCAGACCGGGACAGGGCACAGATACGCAGTATTTT
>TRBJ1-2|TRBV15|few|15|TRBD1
CATSRPQQGNYGYTF
TGTGCCACCAGCAGACCCCAACAGGGGAACTATGGCTACACCTTC
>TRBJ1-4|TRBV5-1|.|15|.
CASSLGTAPNEKLFF
TGCGCCAGCAGCTTGGGTACAGCCCCTAATGAAAAACTGTTTTTT
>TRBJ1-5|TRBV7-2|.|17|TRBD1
CASSSTGTAYSNQPQHF
TGTGCCAGCAGCTCCACCGGGACAGCATATAGCAATCAGCCCCAGCATTTT
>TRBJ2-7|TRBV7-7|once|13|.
CASSLGTLDEQYF
TGTGCTAGCAGCCTCGGGACTTTGGACGAGCAGTACTTC
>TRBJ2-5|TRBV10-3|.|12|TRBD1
CAIRDRDETQYF
TGTGCCATCCGGGACAGGGATGAGACCCAGTACTTC
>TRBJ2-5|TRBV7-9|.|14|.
CASSKGGVQETQYF
TGTGCCAGCAGCAAGGGGGGGGTACAAGAGACCCAGTACTTC
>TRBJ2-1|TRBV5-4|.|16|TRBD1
CASSSPGTGIHNEQFF
TGTGCCAGCAGCTCCCCTGGGACAGGTATTCACAATGAGCAGTTCTTC
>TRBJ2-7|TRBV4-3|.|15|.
CASSRQGPEGDEQYF
TGCGCCAGCAGCCGCCAGGGTCCCGAAGGTGACGAGCAGTACTTC
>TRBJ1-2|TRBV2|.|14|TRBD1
CASRGTGVSYGYTF
TGTGCCAGCAGGGGGACAGGGGTTAGCTATGGCTACACCTTC
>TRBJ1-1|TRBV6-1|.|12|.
CASSLLPGEAFF
TGTGCCAGCAGTTTACTTCCGGGAGAAGCTTTCTTT
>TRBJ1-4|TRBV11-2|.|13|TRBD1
CASQTGVYEKLFF
TGTGCCTCCCAGACAGGGGTATATGAAAAACTGTTTTTT
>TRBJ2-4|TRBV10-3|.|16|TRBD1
CAISDRDRGVKNIQYF
TGTGCCATCAGTGACCGAGACAGGGGAGTCAAAAACATTCAGTACTTC
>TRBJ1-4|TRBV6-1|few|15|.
CASSEASGGNEKLFF
TGTGCCAGCAGTGAAGCGAGCGGGGGAAATGAAAAACTGTTTTTT
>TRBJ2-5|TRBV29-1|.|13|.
CSVAGTLQETQYF
TGCAGCGTGGCCGGGACACTCCAAGAGACCCAGTACTTC
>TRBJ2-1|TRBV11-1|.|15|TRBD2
CASSRSGGPYNEQFF
TGTGCCAGCAGCCGAAGCGGGGGGCCTTACAATGAGCAGTTCTTC
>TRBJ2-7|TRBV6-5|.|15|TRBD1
CASSSAGGESYEQYF
TGTGCCAGCAGTTCCGCAGGGGGCGAATCCTACGAGCAGTACTTC
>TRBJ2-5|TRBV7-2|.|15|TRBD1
CASSRQGARGETQYF
TGTGCCAGCAGTCGACAGGGGGCCCGAGGAGAGACCCAGTACTTC
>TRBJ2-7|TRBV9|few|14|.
CASSVGRGDYEQYF
TGTGCCAGCAGCGTAGGACGGGGAGACTACGAGCAGTACTTC
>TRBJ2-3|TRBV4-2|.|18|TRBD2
CASSHGTSGVGGTDTQYF
TGTGCCAGCAGTCACGGGACTAGCGGGGTTGGGGGCACAGATACGCAGTATTTT
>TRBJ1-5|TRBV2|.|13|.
CASSGGQNQPQHF
TGTGCCAGCAGTGGTGGACAGAATCAGCCCCAGCATTTT
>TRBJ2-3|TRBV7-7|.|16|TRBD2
CASSAGLAGNTDTQYF
TGTGCTAGCAGCGCGGGACTAGCGGGGAACACAGATACGCAGTATTTT
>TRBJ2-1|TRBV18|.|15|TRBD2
CASSPASGGAQEQFF
TGTGCCAGCTCACCAGCTAGCGGGGGGGCCCAGGAGCAGTTCTTC
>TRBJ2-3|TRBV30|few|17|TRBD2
CAWSVRLAGRYTDTQYF
TGTGCCTGGAGTGTTCGGCTAGCGGGGCGTTACACAGATACGCAGTATTTT
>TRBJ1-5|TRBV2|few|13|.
CASSVDTNQPQHF
TGTGCCAGCAGCGTTGACACCAATCAGCCCCAGCATTTT
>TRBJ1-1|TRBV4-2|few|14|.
CASSQDNDGAEAFF
TGTGCCAGCAGCCAGGACAATGACGGAGCTGAAGCTTTCTTT
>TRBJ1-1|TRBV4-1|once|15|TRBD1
CASSQGDRESAEAFF
TGCGCCAGCAGCCAAGGCGACAGGGAGTCTGCTGAAGCTTTCTTT
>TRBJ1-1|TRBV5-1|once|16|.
CASSLQGGVVNTEAFF
TGCGCCAGCAGCTTACAGGGTGGGGTGGTGAACACTGAAGCTTTCTTT
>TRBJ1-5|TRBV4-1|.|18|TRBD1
CASSPRDRGLKGYQPQHF
TGCGCCAGCAGCCCCCGGGACAGGGGACTAAAGGGGTATCAGCCCCAGCATTTT
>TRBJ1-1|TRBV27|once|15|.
CASSLSMGGYTEAFF
TGTGCCAGCAGTTTATCGATGGGCGGGTACACTGAAGCTTTCTTT
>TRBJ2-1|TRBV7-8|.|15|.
CASSTSTGANNEQFF
TGTGCCAGCAGCACGTCGACAGGAGCTAACAATGAGCAGTTCTTC
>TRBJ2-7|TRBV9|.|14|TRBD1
CASSVGQGVYEQYF
TGTGCCAGCAGCGTAGGGCAGGGGGTTTACGAGCAGTACTTC
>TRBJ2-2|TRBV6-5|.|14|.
CASSREANTGELFF
TGTGCCAGCAGTAGAGAAGCGAACACCGGGGAGCTGTTTTTT
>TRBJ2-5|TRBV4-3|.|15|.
CASSQGRLSQETQYF
TGCGCCAGCAGCCAAGGCCGACTCAGTCAAGAGACCCAGTACTTC
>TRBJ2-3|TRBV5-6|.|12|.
CASSPRLDTQYF
TGTGCCAGCAGCCCCCGGTTGGATACGCAGTATTTT
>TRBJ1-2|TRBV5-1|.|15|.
CASSGQPIPNYGYTF
TGCGCCAGCAGTGGGCAGCCCATTCCCAACTATGGCTACACCTTC
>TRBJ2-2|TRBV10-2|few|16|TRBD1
CASSSDRADNTGELFF
TGCGCCAGCAGTTCTGACAGGGCCGATAACACCGGGGAGCTGTTTTTT
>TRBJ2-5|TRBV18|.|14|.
CASSPPSGLETQYF
TGTGCCAGCTCACCACCGTCAGGGCTAGAGACCCAGTACTTC
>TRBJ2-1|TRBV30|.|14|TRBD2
CAWSPGLVWNEQFF
TGTGCCTGGAGTCCGGGACTAGTCTGGAATGAGCAGTTCTTC
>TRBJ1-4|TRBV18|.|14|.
CASSPPQGWGKLFF
TGTGCCAGCTCACCACCGCAGGGGTGGGGAAAACTGTTTTTT
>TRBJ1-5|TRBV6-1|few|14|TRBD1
CASQLQGSNQPQHF
TGTGCCAGCCAGTTACAGGGGTCCAATCAGCCCCAGCATTTT
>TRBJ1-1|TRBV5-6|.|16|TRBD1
CASRYRKTGGHTEAFF
TGTGCCAGCAGGTATAGAAAAACAGGGGGCCACACTGAAGCTTTCTTT
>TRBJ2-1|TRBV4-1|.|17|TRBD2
CASSQDGLAGAYNEQFF
TGCGCCAGCAGCCAAGATGGGCTAGCGGGGGCCTACAATGAGCAGTTCTTC
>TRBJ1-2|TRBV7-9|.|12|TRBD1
CASSRTGGGYTF
TGTGCCAGCAGCCGGACAGGGGGTGGCTACACCTTC
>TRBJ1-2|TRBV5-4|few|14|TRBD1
CASRSTGTGDGYTF
TGTGCCAGCAGATCAACCGGGACAGGGGATGGCTACACCTTC
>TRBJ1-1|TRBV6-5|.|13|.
CASRPQGGAEAFF
TGTGCCAGCAGGCCACAGGGTGGGGCTGAAGCTTTCTTT
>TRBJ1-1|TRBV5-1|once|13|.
CASSSVLVAEAFF
TGCGCCAGCAGCTCGGTGTTGGTGGCTGAAGCTTTCTTT
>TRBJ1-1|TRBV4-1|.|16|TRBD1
CASSQEGTGVGTEAFF
TGCGCCAGCAGCCAAGAAGGGACAGGGGTGGGCACTGAAGCTTTCTTT
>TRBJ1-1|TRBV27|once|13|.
CASSPLMYTEAFF
TGTGCCAGCAGTCCCCTTATGTACACTGAAGCTTTCTTT
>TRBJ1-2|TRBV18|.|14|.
CASSPRGANYGYTF
TGTGCCAGCTCACCACGGGGAGCTAACTATGGCTACACCTTC